The rows below give T cell receptor beta chains drawn from one sample of a study of blood T cells in healthy people across ages. TCRdb re-called the 5' RACE reads with MiXCR, one entry per CDR3 protein. Counted here are about 1.6 million distinct CDR3 sequences, roughly a third occurring once; the ten biggest clones make up 11%. Sample: blood. The source is a woman aged 25 to 39 in good health. The CDR3 runs from the conserved cysteine through the conserved F or W. A D gene is named only where the DNA matches it firmly. For some rows the clone size is stated as once, few or many, or as a class when expanded; others skip it.

d_call clone_size j_call v_call cdr3_nt cdr3_aa
TRBD1 many TRBJ1-4 TRBV5-1 TGCGCCAGCAGCTTCTTCGCCTCAGGGGGCAATGAAAAACTGTTTTTT CASSFFASGGNEKLFF
. few TRBJ1-1 TRBV15 TGTGCCACCAGCAGAGCCCACCTGTTGAACACTGAAGCTTTCTTT CATSRAHLLNTEAFF
. . TRBJ1-2 TRBV4-1 TGCGCCAGCAGCCAAGAAGTTTTGGGAGGGAATGGCTACACCTTC CASSQEVLGGNGYTF
TRBD1 few TRBJ1-5 TRBV7-2 TGTGCCAGCAGCCCCGGGACAGGAGCTCAGCCCCAGCATTTT CASSPGTGAQPQHF
. many TRBJ2-5 TRBV12-3/TRBV12-4 TGTGCCAGCAGTTCGGACGGGGGTCCAGAGACCCAGTACTTC CASSSDGGPETQYF
. once TRBJ2-1 TRBV11-2 TGTGCCAGCAGCCTAGGTCGGCGTGAAAGCAATGAGCAGTTCTTC CASSLGRRESNEQFF
TRBD1 . TRBJ1-1 TRBV5-1 TGCGCCAGCAGCTTGGAGACCACGGGACAGGGGATAGCTTTCTTT CASSLETTGQGIAFF
TRBD1 few TRBJ2-2 TRBV4-1 TGCGCCAGCAGCCAAGAGGGACAGGGATTACCCCTGAACACCGGGGAGCTGTTTTTT CASSQEGQGLPLNTGELFF
TRBD1 . TRBJ2-6 TRBV6-1 TGTGCCCCCTACCCCCCCGACAGGGAAGGCGAATACTCTGGGGCCAACGTCCTGACTTTC CAPYPPDREGEYSGANVLTF
. . TRBJ2-7 TRBV27 TGTGCCAGCAGTTTATCGTCAAGGCTTGAGCAGTACTTC CASSLSSRLEQYF
. . TRBJ2-5 TRBV2 TGTGCCATACCGGGACACCCGACCCACGGGAGCGGAGAGACCCAGTACTTC CAIPGHPTHGSGETQYF
. . TRBJ2-2 TRBV6-1 TGTGCCAGCAGGGATAGGGCCGGGGAGCGGTTTTTT CASRDRAGERFF
. few TRBJ1-2 TRBV7-9 TGTGCCAGCAGCTTAGGGGGCAGGGGATCGACTAACTATGGCTACACCTTC CASSLGGRGSTNYGYTF
. . TRBJ2-7 TRBV7-9 TGTGCCAGCAGCCCTAGGAAAAGCGGTAACTACGAGCAGTACTTC CASSPRKSGNYEQYF
. . TRBJ1-1 TRBV5-1 TGCGCCAGCAGCTTGCCGACGCCAACTATCAGGGGAAGGACTGAAGCTTTCTTT CASSLPTPTIRGRTEAFF